The sequence of this T cell receptor (beta chain) was determined in a study of T-cell reconstitution after alpha-beta-depleted transplantation in children (dated by TCRdb to 2016 to 2017). With regard to the full study: T-cell immune reconstitution after TCRalphabeta/CD19-depleted allogeneic hematopoietic cell transplantation in children was quantitatively tracked in the study by means of TCR repertoire profiling.

Study-level results and caveats: Apparently early alphabetaT-cell count recovery about two months after transplant reportedly relied on only several hundred rapidly expanded clones derived from non-depleted graft cells. In some patients, the high TCRbeta diversity seen at day 60 was put down to recipient T cells and intrathymic progenitors that had survived conditioning. The frequencies of hyperexpanded clones fell over the following months, and after one year, T-cell counts and TCRbeta diversity were mostly attributed to newly produced T cells.

The method behind the library was PCR. This sample was sequenced with an Illumina HiSeq 2500. Molecular barcoding was employed in the preparation of TCR libraries, with unique molecular identifiers being used to normalize TCRbeta repertoire quantification. The public reads were reanalyzed by TCRdb: fastp trimming at Q25, MiXCR alignment, in-frame beta chains only. Each entry is one CDR3 protein sequence, shown with its most common DNA and genes. The sample table records approximately 520,000 distinct CDR3 sequences; about an eighth of these occur just once. The top ten clonotypes cover 11% to 15% of the sample. V is trimmed back by 3 bases and J by 9 bases, and the junction contains 10 bases that no gene match accounts for. CDR1 and CDR2 are drawn from the germline V gene (reference sequence): LNHDA, SQIVND. From its cysteine to its phenylalanine, the CDR3 spans 17 amino acids. Here the CDR3 DNA is all that survives: 51 bases in frame from base 1.

To note about this clonotype: Its antigen remains unidentified. No quality values exist for individual bases; no much larger clone is one base distant.

What this sample's treatment or condition label stands for: allogeneic hematopoietic cell transplantation with graft depleted of TCRalphabeta T cells and CD19 B cells. TCRalphabeta/CD19-depleted allogeneic hematopoietic cell grafts were given to the transplant recipients, all of whom were children. This receptor was identified in a female patient under 10 years old who had a stem cell transplant for aplastic anemia, so the T cells may come from the graft donor. Sequences were derived from PBMCs, mostly from graft donor cells, sampled 180 days after TCRalphabeta/CD19-depleted stem cell transplant. The receptor chain draws on TRBV19 and TRBJ2-1, with TRBD2 identical over 14 junction bases. The CDR3 amino acid sequence is: CASSIKQTSGRAGEQFF. The nucleotide sequence reads TGTGCCAGTAGTATCAAACAGACTAGCGGGAGGGCGGGTGAGCAGTTCTTC.